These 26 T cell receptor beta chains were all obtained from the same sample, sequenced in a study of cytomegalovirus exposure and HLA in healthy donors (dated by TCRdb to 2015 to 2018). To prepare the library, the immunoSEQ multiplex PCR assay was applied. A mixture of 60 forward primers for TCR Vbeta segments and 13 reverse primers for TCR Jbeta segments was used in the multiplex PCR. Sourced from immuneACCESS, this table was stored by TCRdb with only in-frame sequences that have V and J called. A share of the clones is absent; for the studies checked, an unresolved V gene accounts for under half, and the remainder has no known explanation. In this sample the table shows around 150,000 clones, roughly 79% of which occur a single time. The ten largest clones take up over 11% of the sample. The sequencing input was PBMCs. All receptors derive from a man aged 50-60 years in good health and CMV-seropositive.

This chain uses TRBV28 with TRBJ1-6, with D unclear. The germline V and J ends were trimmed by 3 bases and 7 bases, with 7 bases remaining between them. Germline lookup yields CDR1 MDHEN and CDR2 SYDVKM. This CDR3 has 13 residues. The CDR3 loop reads CASSLAGNSPLHF. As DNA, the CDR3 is TGTGCCAGCAGTTTGGCGGGGAATTCACCCCTCCACTTT. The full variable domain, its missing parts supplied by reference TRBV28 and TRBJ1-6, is DVKVTQSSRYLVKRTGEKVFLECVQDMDHENMFWYRQDPGLGLRLIYFSYDVKMKEKGDIPEGYSVSREKKERFSLILESASTNQTSMYLCASSLAGNSPLHFGNGTRLTVT.

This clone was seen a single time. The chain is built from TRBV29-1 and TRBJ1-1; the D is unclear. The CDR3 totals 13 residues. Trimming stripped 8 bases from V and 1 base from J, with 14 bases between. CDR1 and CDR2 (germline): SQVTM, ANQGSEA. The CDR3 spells CSTRREANTEAFF. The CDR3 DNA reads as TGCAGCACCCGTAGGGAGGCGAACACTGAAGCTTTCTTT.

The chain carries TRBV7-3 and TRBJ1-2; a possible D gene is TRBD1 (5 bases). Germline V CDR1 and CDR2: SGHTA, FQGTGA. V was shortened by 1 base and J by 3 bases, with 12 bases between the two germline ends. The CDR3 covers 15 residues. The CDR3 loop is CASSLIPREDYGYTF. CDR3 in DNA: TGTGCCAGCAGCTTAATCCCCAGGGAGGACTATGGCTACACCTTC.

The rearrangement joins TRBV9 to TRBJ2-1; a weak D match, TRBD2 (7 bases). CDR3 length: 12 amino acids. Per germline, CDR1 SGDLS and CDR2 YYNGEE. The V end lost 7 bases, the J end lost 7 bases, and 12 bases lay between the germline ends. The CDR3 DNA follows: TGTGCCAGCCAAGGGGGGGTAAATGAGCAGTTCTTC. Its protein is CASQGGVNEQFF.

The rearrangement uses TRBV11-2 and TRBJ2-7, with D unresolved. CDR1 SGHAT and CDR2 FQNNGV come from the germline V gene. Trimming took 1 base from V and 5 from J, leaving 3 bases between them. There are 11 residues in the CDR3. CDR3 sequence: CASSLANEQYF. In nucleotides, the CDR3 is TGTGCCAGCAGCTTAGCCAACGAGCAGTACTTC.

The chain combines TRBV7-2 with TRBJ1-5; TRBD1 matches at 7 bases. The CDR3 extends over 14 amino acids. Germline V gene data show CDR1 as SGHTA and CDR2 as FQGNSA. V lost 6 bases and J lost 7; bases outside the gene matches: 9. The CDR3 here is CASSFHRGLQPQHF. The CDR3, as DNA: TGTGCCAGCAGTTTTCACAGGGGTTTGCAGCCCCAGCATTTT.

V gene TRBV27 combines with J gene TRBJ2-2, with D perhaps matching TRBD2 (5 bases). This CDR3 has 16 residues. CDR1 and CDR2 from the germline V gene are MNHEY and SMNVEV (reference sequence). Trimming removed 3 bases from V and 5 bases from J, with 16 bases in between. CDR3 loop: CASSFTRGLYTGELFF. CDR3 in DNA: TGTGCCAGCAGTTTCACCCGGGGTTTATATACCGGGGAGCTGTTTTTT.

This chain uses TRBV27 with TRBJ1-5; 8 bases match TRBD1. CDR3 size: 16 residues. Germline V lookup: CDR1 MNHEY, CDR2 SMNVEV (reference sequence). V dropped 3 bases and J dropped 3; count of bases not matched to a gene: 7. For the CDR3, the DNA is TGTGCCAGCAGTTTCGGGACAGGCACTAACAATCAGCCCCAGCATTTT. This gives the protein CASSFGTGTNNQPQHF.

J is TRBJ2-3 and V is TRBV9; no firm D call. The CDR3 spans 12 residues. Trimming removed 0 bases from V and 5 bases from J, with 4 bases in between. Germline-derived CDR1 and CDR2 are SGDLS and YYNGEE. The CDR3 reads CASSVGVDTQYF. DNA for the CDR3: TGTGCCAGCAGCGTAGGAGTAGATACGCAGTATTTT.

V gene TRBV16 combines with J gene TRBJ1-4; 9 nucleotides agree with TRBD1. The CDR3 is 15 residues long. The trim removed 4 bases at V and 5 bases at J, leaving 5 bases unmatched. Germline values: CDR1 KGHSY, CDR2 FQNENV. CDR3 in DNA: TGTGCCAGCAGCCTCTGGACAGGGGTAAATGAAAAACTGTTTTTT. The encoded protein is CASSLWTGVNEKLFF.

In DNA, the CDR3 is TGTGCCAGTAAACCTAGCGATAGAACAGATACGCAGTATTTT. Protein: CASKPSDRTDTQYF. This chain joins TRBV19 and TRBJ2-3; perhaps TRBD2 as D (6 bases). V was cut by 7 bases and J by 3 bases, with 14 bases left in between. This CDR3 has 14 amino acids. Germline loops: CDR1 LNHDA, CDR2 SQIVND (reference sequence).

The CDR3 DNA reads as TGTGCCAGCAGTGAATACAGGAACAATTCACCCCTCCACTTT. Protein product: CASSEYRNNSPLHF. V gene TRBV6-1 combines with J gene TRBJ1-6; tentatively, D is TRBD1 (5 bases). The germline CDR1 and CDR2 sequences are MNHNS and SASEGT. Trimming stripped 2 bases from V and 7 bases from J, with 9 bases between. The CDR3 extends over 14 amino acids.

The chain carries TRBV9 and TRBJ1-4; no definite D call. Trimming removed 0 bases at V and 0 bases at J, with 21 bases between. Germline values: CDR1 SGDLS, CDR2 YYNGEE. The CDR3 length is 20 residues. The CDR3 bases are TGTGCCAGCAGCGTAGGGAAGGATCTGAGGATCCAAGCAACTAATGAAAAACTGTTTTTT. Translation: CASSVGKDLRIQATNEKLFF. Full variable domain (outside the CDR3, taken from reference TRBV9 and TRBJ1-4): DSGVTQTPKHLITATGQRVTLRCSPRSGDLSVYWYQQSLDQGLQFLIQYYNGEERAKGNILERFSAQQFPDLHSELNLSSLELGDSALYFCASSVGKDLRIQATNEKLFFGSGTQLSVL.

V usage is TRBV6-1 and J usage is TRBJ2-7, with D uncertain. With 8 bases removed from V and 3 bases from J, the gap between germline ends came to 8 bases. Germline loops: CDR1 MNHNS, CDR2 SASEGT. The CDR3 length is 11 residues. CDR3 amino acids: CASAVLYEQYF. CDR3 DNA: TGTGCCAGCGCCGTACTCTACGAGCAGTACTTC.

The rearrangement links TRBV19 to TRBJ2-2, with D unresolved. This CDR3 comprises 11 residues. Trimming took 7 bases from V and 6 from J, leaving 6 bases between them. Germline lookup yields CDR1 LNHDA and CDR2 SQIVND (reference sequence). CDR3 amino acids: CASTVAGELFF. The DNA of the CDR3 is TGTGCCAGTACCGTCGCCGGGGAGCTGTTTTTT.

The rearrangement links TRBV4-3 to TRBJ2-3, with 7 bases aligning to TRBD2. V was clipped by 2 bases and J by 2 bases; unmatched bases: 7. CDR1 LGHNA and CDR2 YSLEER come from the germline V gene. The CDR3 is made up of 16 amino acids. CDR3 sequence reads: CASSQSGTTSTDTQYF. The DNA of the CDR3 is TGCGCCAGCAGCCAATCCGGGACTACCTCCACAGATACGCAGTATTTT.

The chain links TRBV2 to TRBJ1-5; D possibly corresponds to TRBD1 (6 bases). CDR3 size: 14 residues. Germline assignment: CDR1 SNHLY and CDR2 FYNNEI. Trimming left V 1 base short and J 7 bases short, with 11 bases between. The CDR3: CASSEVLGAQPQHF. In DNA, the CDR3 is TGTGCCAGCAGTGAAGTATTGGGGGCGCAGCCCCAGCATTTT.

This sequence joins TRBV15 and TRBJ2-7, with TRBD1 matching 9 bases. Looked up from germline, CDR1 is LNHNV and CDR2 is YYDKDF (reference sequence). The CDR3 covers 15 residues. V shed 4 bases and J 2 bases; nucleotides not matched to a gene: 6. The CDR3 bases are TGTGCCACCAGCAAAACGACAGGGGGGGCCTACGAGCAGTACGTC. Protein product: CATSKTTGGAYEQYV.

Written as DNA, the CDR3 is TGTGCCACGAGGTGGCAGGGGGGCACCGGGGAGCTGTTTTTT. This encodes CATRWQGGTGELFF. This chain joins TRBV19 and TRBJ2-2, with a weak D call TRBD1 (7 bases). V was trimmed by 10 bases and J by 4 bases, leaving 16 bases between them. There are 14 residues in the CDR3. The germline V gene encodes CDR1 LNHDA and CDR2 SQIVND (reference sequence).

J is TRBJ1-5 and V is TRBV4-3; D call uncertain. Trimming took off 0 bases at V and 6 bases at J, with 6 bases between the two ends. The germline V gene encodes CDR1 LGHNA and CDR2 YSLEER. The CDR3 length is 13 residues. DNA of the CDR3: TGCGCCAGCAGCCAAGATCGAGGTCAGCCCCAGCATTTT. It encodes CASSQDRGQPQHF.

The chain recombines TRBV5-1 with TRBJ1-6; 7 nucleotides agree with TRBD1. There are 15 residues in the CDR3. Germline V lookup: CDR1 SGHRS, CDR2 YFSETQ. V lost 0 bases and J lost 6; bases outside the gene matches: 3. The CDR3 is CASSLETGLNSPLHF. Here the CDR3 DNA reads TGCGCCAGCAGCTTGGAGACAGGGCTTAATTCACCCCTCCACTTT.

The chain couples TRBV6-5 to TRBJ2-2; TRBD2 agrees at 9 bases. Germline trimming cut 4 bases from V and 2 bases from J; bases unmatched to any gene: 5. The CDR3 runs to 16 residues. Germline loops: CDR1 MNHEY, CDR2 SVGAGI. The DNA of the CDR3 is TGTGCCAGCAGTTTTCGCGGGACTAGCAACACCGGGGAGCTGTTTTTT. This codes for CASSFRGTSNTGELFF.

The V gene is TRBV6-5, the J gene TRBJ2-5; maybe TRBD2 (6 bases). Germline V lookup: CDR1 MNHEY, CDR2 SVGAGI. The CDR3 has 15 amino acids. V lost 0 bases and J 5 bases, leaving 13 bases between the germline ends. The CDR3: CASSYSQGGHETQYF. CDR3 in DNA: TGTGCCAGCAGTTACTCGCAGGGAGGCCACGAGACCCAGTACTTC.

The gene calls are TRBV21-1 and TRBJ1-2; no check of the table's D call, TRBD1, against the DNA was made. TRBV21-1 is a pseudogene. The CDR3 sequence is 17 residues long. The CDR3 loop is CASSKAERTGGAYGYTF. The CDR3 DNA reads TGTGCCAGCAGCAAAGCAGAGAGGACAGGGGGCGCGTATGGCTACACCTTC.

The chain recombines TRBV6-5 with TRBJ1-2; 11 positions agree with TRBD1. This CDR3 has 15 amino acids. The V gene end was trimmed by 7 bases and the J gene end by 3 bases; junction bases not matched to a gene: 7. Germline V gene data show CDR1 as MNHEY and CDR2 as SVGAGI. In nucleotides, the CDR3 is TGTGCCAGCACCCAGGACAGGGGGCCGTACTATGGCTACACCTTC. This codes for CASTQDRGPYYGYTF.

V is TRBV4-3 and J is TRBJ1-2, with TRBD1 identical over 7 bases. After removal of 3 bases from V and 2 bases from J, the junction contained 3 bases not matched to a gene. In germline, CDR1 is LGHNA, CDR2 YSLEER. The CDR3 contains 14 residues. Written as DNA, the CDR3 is TGCGCCAGCAGCCAGGCCAGGGGGAACTATGGCTACACCTTC. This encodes CASSQARGNYGYTF.